This T cell receptor (beta chain) originates from a study of blood T cell repertoires in COVID-19. As for the study in general: From T cells, B-cell-depleted T cells, or PBMCs came the material, which was cDNA or gDNA.

Cohorts were determined from participant-reported clinical history. Two negative PCRs, clearance, or symptom resolution were required of recovered Cohort 3 donors. As originally analysed: Amplification with reference gene primers provided the estimates of nucleated cell counts. This table comes from immunoSEQ multiplex PCR, and its TCRdb copy is limited to in-frame clones, with some not included. Clone size and V and J calls were adopted from that table, with D and trimming inferred from the DNA. The data show approximately 170,000 clones, 88% seen once. Trimming removed 0 bases from V and 4 bases from J, with 9 bases in between. This CDR3 contains 14 residues. CDR1 and CDR2 from the germline V gene are MGHRA and YSYEKL.

This TCR came from a woman under 30 who had recovered from COVID-19. J is TRBJ2-5 and V is TRBV4-1, with D tentatively TRBD2 (6 bases). The sequencing sample was made of PBMCs or T cells enriched from blood (not recorded which). The CDR3 coding sequence is TGCGCCAGCAGCCAAGATGGAGGGAGAGAGACCCAGTACTTC. Translation gives CASSQDGGRETQYF.